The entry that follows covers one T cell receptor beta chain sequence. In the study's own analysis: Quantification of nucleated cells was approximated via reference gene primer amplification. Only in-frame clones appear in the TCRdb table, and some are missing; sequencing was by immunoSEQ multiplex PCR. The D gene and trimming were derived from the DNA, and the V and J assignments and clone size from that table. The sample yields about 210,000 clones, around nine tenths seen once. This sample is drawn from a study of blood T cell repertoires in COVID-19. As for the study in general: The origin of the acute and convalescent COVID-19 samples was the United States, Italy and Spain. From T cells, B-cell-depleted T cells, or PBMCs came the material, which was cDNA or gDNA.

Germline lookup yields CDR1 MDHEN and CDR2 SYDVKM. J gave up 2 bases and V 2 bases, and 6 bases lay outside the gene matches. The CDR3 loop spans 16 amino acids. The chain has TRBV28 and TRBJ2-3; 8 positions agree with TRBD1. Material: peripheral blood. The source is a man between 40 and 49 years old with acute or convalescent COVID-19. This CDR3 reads CASSLAGTGITDTQYF. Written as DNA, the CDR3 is TGTGCCAGCAGTTTAGCCGGGACAGGCATCACAGATACGCAGTATTTT.